The 32 T cell receptor beta chains below all came from one sample that was sequenced in a study of blood T cells in healthy people across ages. Primers used in a second PCR of roughly 6 to 11 cycles were a sample-barcoded 5' primer and a J-beta primer mix. One entry per CDR3 protein results from TCRdb running MiXCR on the 5' RACE reads. The sample has some 710,000 distinct CDR3 sequences, 46% seen once. The specimen sequenced was blood. The receptors stem from an elderly man in good health.

Comments on this clonotype: It may be a read error: a sequence one base away is much more abundant. The chain carries TRBV5-5 and TRBJ2-7; D remains unclear. CDR3 length equals 15 residues. The V gene's germline CDR1 is SGHKS and CDR2 YYEKEE (reference sequence). The DNA of the CDR3 is TGTGCCAGCAGCGAGCCAGGAGCCCGCTCCTACGGGCAGTACTTC. Protein: CASSEPGARSYGQYF. The entire variable domain, with the rest obtained from reference TRBV5-5 and TRBJ2-7, is as follows: DAGVTQSPTHLIKTRGQQVTLRCSPISGHKSVSWYQQVLGQGPQFIFQYYEKEERGRGNFPDRFSARQFPNYSSELNVNALLLGDSALYLCASSEPGARSYGQYFGPGTRLTVT.

The J gene is TRBJ1-5, the V gene TRBV7-9, with D perhaps TRBD1 (6 bases). The germline V and J ends were trimmed by 3 bases and 0 bases, with 21 bases remaining between them. The CDR3 runs 19 residues. From germline, CDR1 is SEHNR and CDR2 FQNEAQ (reference sequence). The CDR3 protein is CASSFYTGTREYSNQPQHF. CDR3 in DNA: TGTGCCAGCAGCTTTTACACCGGGACACGGGAGTATAGCAATCAGCCCCAGCATTTT.

This sequence joins TRBV5-1 and TRBJ2-4, with D perhaps TRBD2 (5 bases). Germline V gene lookup returns CDR1 SGHRS and CDR2 YFSETQ. With 4 bases removed from V and 8 bases from J, the gap between germline ends came to 13 bases. There are 13 residues in the CDR3. CDR3: CASSERPGYIQYF. The CDR3 DNA sequence: TGCGCCAGCAGCGAGCGTCCGGGGTACATTCAGTACTTC.

The table lists this clonotype with a few counts. The chain has TRBV12-3 or TRBV12-4 and TRBJ2-4; D may be TRBD1 or TRBD2 (7 bases each). V was trimmed by 8 bases and J by 10 bases, leaving 12 bases between them. The CDR3 sequence is 11 residues long. The CDR3 reads CASFRGGIQYF. DNA for the CDR3: TGTGCCAGCTTCAGGGGGGGGATTCAGTACTTC.

V usage is TRBV6-5 and J usage is TRBJ2-3, with 8 bases identical to TRBD2. The CDR3 is 19 amino acids. V was clipped by 0 bases and J by 0 bases; unmatched bases: 11. Germline V lookup: CDR1 MNHEY, CDR2 SVGAGI. CDR3 protein: CASSYSMVSGSRSTDTQYF. DNA for the CDR3: TGTGCCAGCAGTTACTCGATGGTGAGCGGGAGTAGGAGCACAGATACGCAGTATTTT.

The chain combines TRBV29-1 with TRBJ1-2; D may be TRBD1 (5 bases). The CDR3 is 13 amino acids. The V gene's germline CDR1 is SQVTM and CDR2 ANQGSEA. V lost 3 bases to trimming and J lost 3 bases, with 11 bases between them. DNA for the CDR3: TGCAGCGTTGATGGCAGAGGGGACTATGGCTACACCTTC. Protein sequence: CSVDGRGDYGYTF. The variable domain in full, with the rest retrieved from reference TRBV29-1 and TRBJ1-2, is SAVISQKPSRDICQRGTSLTIQCQVDSQVTMMFWYRQQPGQSLTLIATANQGSEATYESGFVIDKFPISRPNLTFSTLTVSNMSPEDSSIYLCSVDGRGDYGYTFGSGTRLTVV.

This clonotype was recorded only once. The chain uses TRBV7-3 and TRBJ2-1, with a tentative D call TRBD2 (7 bases). The CDR3 loop spans 17 amino acids. Germline lookup yields CDR1 SGHTA and CDR2 FQGTGA. The germline V and J ends were trimmed by 5 bases and 1 base, with 18 bases remaining between them. CDR3 nucleotides: TGTGCCAGCAGCCGTTCGGGGGGCGTAGGGTCCTACAATGAGCAGTTCTTC. Its translation is CASSRSGGVGSYNEQFF. Combining the CDR3 with reference TRBV7-3 and TRBJ2-1 gives the whole variable domain GAGVSQTPSNKVTEKGKYVELRCDPISGHTALYWYRQSLGQGPEFLIYFQGTGAADDSGLPNDRFFAVRPEGSVSTLKIQRTERGDSAVYLCASSRSGGVGSYNEQFFGPGTRLTVL.

The genes are TRBV6-5 and TRBJ2-2, with D uncertain. Germline loops: CDR1 MNHEY, CDR2 SVGAGI. V gave up 0 bases and J gave up 3 bases, with 11 bases separating them. The CDR3 consists of 16 residues. The CDR3 region has the DNA TGTGCCAGCAGTTACTCGAACGCCGAGGACACCGGGGAGCTGTTTTTT. Residues: CASSYSNAEDTGELFF.

The genes are TRBV12-3 or TRBV12-4 and TRBJ2-2, with D perhaps TRBD1 (5 bases). The CDR3 has 14 amino acids. Trimming cost V 3 bases and J 5 bases, with 10 bases left between them. For the CDR3, the DNA is TGTGCCAGCAGTTTCGCAGGGCGAACCGGGGAGCTGTTTTTT. Translation gives CASSFAGRTGELFF.

The chain combines TRBV5-1 with TRBJ2-5; tentative D call: TRBD1 (6 bases). TRBJ2-1 explains the end of the DNA better; the J call may be wrong. Germline V gives CDR1 SGHRS, CDR2 YFSETQ. The CDR3 runs to 14 residues. In DNA, the CDR3 is TGCGCCAGCAGCTTAGGGGGTGAACAAGAGACCCAGTTCTTC. Translation gives CASSLGGEQETQFF.

In this sample, this clonotype turned up a few times. This rearrangement joins TRBV5-1 to TRBJ2-5, with a weak D call TRBD1 (5 bases). Trimming removed 0 bases from V and 1 base from J, with 10 bases in between. The CDR3 loop spans 15 amino acids. Germline assignment: CDR1 SGHRS and CDR2 YFSETQ. The CDR3 loop is CASSLAKGFQETQYF. DNA for the CDR3: TGCGCCAGCAGCTTGGCCAAGGGGTTCCAAGAGACCCAGTACTTC.

This chain connects TRBV5-1 to TRBJ2-1; 9 positions match TRBD2. Germline CDR1 is SGHRS and CDR2 is YFSETQ. Trimming at V came to 4 bases and at J to 2 bases, leaving 10 bases not matched to a gene. This CDR3 is 17 amino acids long. In nucleotides, the CDR3 is TGCGCCAGCAGCCCCCTAGCCGGGACTAGCCCCTACAATGAGCAGTTCTTC. Translating gives CASSPLAGTSPYNEQFF.

Notes on this clonotype: A much larger clone is a single base away; this may be a read error. The chain couples TRBV5-1 to TRBJ2-1; D remains ambiguous. Germline loops: CDR1 SGHRS, CDR2 YFSETQ. This CDR3 spans 15 amino acids. CDR3 sequence (DNA): TGCGCCAGCAGCTTGGGCGGAGACTCCTACGATGAGCAGTTCTTC. It encodes CASSLGGDSYDEQFF. The whole variable domain, remainder taken from reference TRBV5-1 and TRBJ2-1, is KAGVTQTPRYLIKTRGQQVTLSCSPISGHRSVSWYQQTPGQGLQFLFEYFSETQRNKGNFPGRFSGRQFSNSRSEMNVSTLELGDSALYLCASSLGGDSYDEQFFGPGTRLTVL.

The table lists this clonotype with a few counts. The gene calls are TRBV5-1 and TRBJ2-3; D is uncertain. In germline, CDR1 is SGHRS, CDR2 YFSETQ. The CDR3 loop spans 15 amino acids. V was cut by 6 bases and J by 2 bases, with 16 bases left in between. Written as DNA, the CDR3 is TGCGCCAGCACCTGGCAGCCAGAGTACACAGATACGCAGTATTTT. Translation gives CASTWQPEYTDTQYF.

This clonotype was counted at least ten times. This chain links TRBV5-1 with TRBJ2-7; maybe TRBD2 (6 bases). This CDR3 contains 16 residues. Per germline, CDR1 SGHRS and CDR2 YFSETQ. Trimming shortened V by 0 bases and J by 4 bases, and 17 bases separated the two germline ends. The CDR3 DNA reads as TGCGCCAGCAGCTTGGCCGATGCGGGATGGAGTTACGAGCAGTACTTC. Its protein is CASSLADAGWSYEQYF.

The rearrangement joins TRBV29-1 to TRBJ2-7; unclear D gene. This CDR3 comprises 15 residues. Germline V CDR1 and CDR2: SQVTM, ANQGSEA. Trimming took 4 bases from V and 1 from J, leaving 17 bases between them. CDR3 residues: CSVVMRHPASYEQYF. The CDR3 nucleotides read TGCAGCGTTGTTATGCGACACCCTGCTTCCTACGAGCAGTACTTC.

This clonotype showed up many times. This rearrangement joins TRBV7-2 to TRBJ2-7; D is unresolved. CDR3 size: 14 residues. The V gene's germline CDR1 is SGHTA and CDR2 FQGNSA. Trimming cost V 5 bases and J 4 bases, with 15 bases left between them. CDR3 residues: CASSKDDIGYEQYF. In nucleotides, the CDR3 is TGTGCCAGCAGCAAAGACGATATCGGGTACGAGCAGTACTTC.

This chain links TRBV12-3 or TRBV12-4 with TRBJ1-5; D unresolved. V was pared by 3 bases and J by 0 bases, with 9 bases between. This CDR3 comprises 15 residues. The CDR3 loop is CASSFGSDSNQPQHF. The CDR3 DNA reads as TGTGCCAGCAGTTTCGGCAGTGATAGCAATCAGCCCCAGCATTTT.

With respect to this clonotype: Possible read error: a much larger clone is one base away. The V gene is TRBV29-1, the J gene TRBJ2-5; D is possibly TRBD2 (5 bases). From germline, CDR1 is SQVTM and CDR2 ANQGSEA. This CDR3 region has 13 residues. The germline V and J ends were trimmed by 6 bases and 5 bases, with 16 bases remaining between them. CDR3 nucleotide sequence: TGCAGCGTCCAAGCGGCTTTCGAGGAGACCCAGTACTTC. Its translation: CSVQAAFEETQYF. The full variable domain, rest sourced from reference TRBV29-1 and TRBJ2-5, is SAVISQKPSRDICQRGTSLTIQCQVDSQVTMMFWYRQQPGQSLTLIATANQGSEATYESGFVIDKFPISRPNLTFSTLTVSNMSPEDSSIYLCSVQAAFEETQYFGPGTRLLVL.

CDR3 region: CASSLGGGAVGEQFF. CDR3 DNA: TGTGCCAGCAGTTTAGGCGGGGGGGCAGTCGGTGAGCAGTTCTTC. The V gene is TRBV12-3 or TRBV12-4, the J gene TRBJ2-1; 9 positions match TRBD2. V shed 1 base and J 9 bases; nucleotides not matched to a gene: 7. This CDR3 spans 15 amino acids.

The V and J genes are TRBV10-3 and TRBJ2-3; possible D gene TRBD2, 6 bases. CDR1 is ENHRY and CDR2 is SYGVKD in the germline V gene. V was pared by 0 bases and J by 0 bases, with 7 bases between. The CDR3 has 15 residues. In DNA, the CDR3 is TGTGCCATCAGTGAGTCGGGGGGAAGCACAGATACGCAGTATTTT. Translated: CAISESGGSTDTQYF.

Only a few counts were recorded for this clonotype. The genes are TRBV28 and TRBJ2-5; perhaps TRBD1 as D (5 bases). CDR1 and CDR2 from the germline V gene are MDHEN and SYDVKM. The CDR3 covers 11 residues. V was shortened by 3 bases and J by 13 bases, with 12 bases between the two germline ends. Here the CDR3 DNA reads TGTGCCAGCAGTTTTTGGGCAGGGCGGTACTTC. This translates into CASSFWAGRYF.

The V and J genes are TRBV4-2 and TRBJ2-1; no clear D gene. This CDR3 spans 16 amino acids. The germline V gene has CDR1 LGHNA and CDR2 YNFKEQ. The V and J ends lost 0 bases and 4 bases respectively, with 13 bases between them. The CDR3, as DNA: TGTGCCAGCAGCCAAGATTCCCCCGGATCATACAATGAGCAGTTCTTC. It is translated as CASSQDSPGSYNEQFF.

The genes are TRBV5-1 and TRBJ1-5; no clear D. V was pared by 7 bases and J by 3 bases, with 11 bases between. Germline V gene sequence: CDR1 SGHRS, CDR2 YFSETQ. The length of the CDR3 is 13 residues. CDR3 protein: CASPEDNNQPQHF. As DNA, the CDR3 is TGCGCCAGCCCCGAGGATAACAATCAGCCCCAGCATTTT.

This clonotype was observed a few times. The chain links TRBV25-1 to TRBJ2-1; TRBD2 agrees at 10 bases. In germline, CDR1 is MGHDK, CDR2 SYGVNS. The CDR3 runs to 17 residues. V trimming: 4 bases; J trimming: 7 bases; junction bases outside the gene matches: 13. CDR3 bases: TGTGCCAGCAGTGCGACGATACCGGGACTAGCGACGAATGAGCAGTTCTTC. Translating gives CASSATIPGLATNEQFF.

This clonotype showed up just a few times. This chain links TRBV6-1 with TRBJ2-5; 8 nucleotides agree with TRBD1. This CDR3 contains 14 residues. V gave up 4 bases and J gave up 2 bases; unmatched junction bases: 3. Germline lookup yields CDR1 MNHNS and CDR2 SASEGT. The CDR3 DNA reads as TGTGCCAGCAGTGGGGACAGGTCGCAAGAGACCCAGTACTTC. Its protein is CASSGDRSQETQYF.

The chain is built from TRBV29-1 and TRBJ2-5; tentatively, D is TRBD2 (5 bases). This CDR3 comprises 12 residues. Germline loops: CDR1 SQVTM, CDR2 ANQGSEA. V gave up 2 bases and J gave up 13 bases, with 17 bases separating them. The CDR3 DNA follows: TGCAGCGTTGAATCTCCCGGGGATAGTCGGTACTTC. It codes for CSVESPGDSRYF.

This chain joins TRBV29-1 and TRBJ2-4; a possible D gene is TRBD2 (5 bases). The J call is doubtful: the DNA matches TRBJ2-5 better. CDR1 is SQVTM, CDR2 ANQGSEA, per germline. The CDR3 contains 13 residues. The CDR3 here is CSVEEGCGETQYF. The CDR3 region has the DNA TGCAGCGTTGAAGAAGGGTGCGGGGAGACCCAGTACTTC.

This clonotype has more than one count but fewer than ten. The chain has TRBV27 and TRBJ2-3; D remains ambiguous. There are 12 residues in the CDR3. V lost 10 bases and J lost 3, with 11 bases in between. Germline V gene lookup returns CDR1 MNHEY and CDR2 SMNVEV (reference sequence). This CDR3 is CATLPDTDTQYF. The CDR3 DNA reads as TGTGCCACCCTTCCAGATACAGATACGCAGTATTTT.

This rearrangement joins TRBV20-1 to TRBJ2-4; no firm D call. The J call may not be correct, given that the DNA end is closer to TRBJ2-7. CDR3 size: 14 residues. Germline-derived CDR1 and CDR2 are DFQATT and SNEGSKA (reference sequence). The CDR3 loop is CSARSNNQFYEQYF. In nucleotides, the CDR3 is TGCAGTGCTCGATCCAATAACCAGTTCTACGAGCAGTACTTC.

V gene TRBV28 combines with J gene TRBJ2-7, with TRBD1 matching over 12 bases. There are 16 residues in the CDR3. Germline V lookup: CDR1 MDHEN, CDR2 SYDVKM. Losses at the gene ends were 0 bases for V and 4 bases for J; bases not matched to a gene: 4. CDR3 loop: CASSLWGDRGQYEQYF. DNA of the CDR3: TGTGCCAGCAGTTTATGGGGGGACAGGGGGCAGTACGAGCAGTACTTC.

Concerning this clonotype itself: A junction boundary mismatches the germline segment, possibly from a read error. The chain links TRBV5-6 to TRBJ2-3; tentative D call: TRBD1 (5 bases). The germline V gene encodes CDR1 SGHDT and CDR2 YYEEEE. The CDR3 is 14 residues long. The CDR3 DNA follows: TGTGTCAGCAGCTTGGGGCGTTCCGGAGATACGCAGTATTTT. This sequence encodes CVSSLGRSGDTQYF.